This T cell receptor (beta chain) came from a study of response to subunit inactivated influenza vaccine. TCRdb re-analysed the RT-PCR reads in MiXCR, keeping a single row per CDR3 protein. The table has 500,000 to 600,000 distinct CDR3 sequences, 12% seen once; the top ten hold roughly 10%. This clonotype was picked up many times. Its specificity is not known. CDR1 is MGHRA and CDR2 is YSYEKL in the germline V gene. The CDR3 runs 16 residues. V dropped 3 bases and J dropped 0 bases, with 12 bases sitting between them. Points from the study as a whole: Authors suggested each seasonal flu vaccination may recruit only limited numbers of new T cells.

The sample was PBMCs from blood, taken on the day of vaccination. The sequence derives from a man aged 45-65 years who received an inactivated influenza vaccine. V usage is TRBV4-1 and J usage is TRBJ1-5; D might be TRBD1 (6 bases). CDR3 sequence reads: CASSHRYRDSNQPQHF. The CDR3 DNA reads TGCGCCAGCAGCCACCGGTACAGGGATAGCAATCAGCCCCAGCATTTT.